These 9 T cell receptor beta chains share one sample of origin, sequenced in a study of T-cell memory formation after mild COVID-19. TCRdb called the 5' RACE reads again in MiXCR, with one record for every CDR3 protein. The repertoire holds 530,000 or so distinct CDR3 sequences, with around 16% as singletons. The material sequenced was PBMCs or a T cell subset sorted from them (not recorded which). These receptors came from an adult woman who had mild COVID-19 (a few samples of this study predate the infection). Cell type and time point are not known.

This chain connects TRBV7-9 to TRBJ2-7; D may match TRBD1 or TRBD2 (5 bases each). Trimming took 5 bases from V and 3 from J, leaving 11 bases between them. There are 13 residues in the CDR3. CDR1 and CDR2 from the germline V gene are SEHNR and FQNEAQ (reference sequence). CDR3 sequence: CASSLGDLYEQYF. CDR3 in DNA: TGTGCCAGCAGCCTTGGGGACCTCTACGAGCAGTACTTC.

This clonotype appeared many times. J is TRBJ2-7 and V is TRBV5-1; D is perhaps TRBD2 (6 bases). CDR1 is SGHRS and CDR2 is YFSETQ in the germline V gene. The CDR3 runs to 14 residues. V shed 0 bases and J shed 1 base, with 8 bases lying between them. CDR3 in DNA: TGCGCCAGCAGCTTGGACGGGGGATCCTACGAGCAGTACTTC. Translation: CASSLDGGSYEQYF.

The V gene is TRBV12-3 or TRBV12-4, the J gene TRBJ1-1; TRBD1 is a possible D gene (5 bases). The V and J ends lost 5 bases and 1 base respectively, with 14 bases between them. The CDR3 runs to 15 residues. For the CDR3, the DNA is TGTGCCAGCAGTCTACGACAGCCATGGAACACTGAAGCTTTCTTT. It codes for CASSLRQPWNTEAFF.

This clonotype was seen more than once but under ten times. The V gene is TRBV29-1, the J gene TRBJ2-7; possible D gene TRBD2, 6 bases. Germline V gene sequence: CDR1 SQVTM, CDR2 ANQGSEA. V lost 5 bases to trimming and J lost 5 bases, with 13 bases between them. The CDR3 is 12 amino acids. The CDR3 DNA is TGCAGCGTTCAACGGGAGTCCAACGAGCAGTACTTC. Translated, it gives CSVQRESNEQYF.

The chain employs TRBV7-9 and TRBJ1-6; D ambiguous. V lost 5 bases and J 7 bases, leaving 15 bases between the germline ends. Germline V gives CDR1 SEHNR, CDR2 FQNEAQ (reference sequence). This CDR3 has 15 amino acids. The CDR3 nucleotides read TGTGCCAGCAGCCACAGCAGGACCGGGAATTCACCCCTCCACTTT. This sequence encodes CASSHSRTGNSPLHF.

V usage is TRBV13 and J usage is TRBJ2-1; 7 nucleotides line up with TRBD2. J was trimmed by 2 bases and V by 5 bases; bases with no gene match: 9. In germline, CDR1 is PRHDT, CDR2 FYEKMQ (reference sequence). The CDR3 covers 16 residues. The CDR3 is CASSPSGGTPYNEQFF. In nucleotides, the CDR3 is TGTGCCAGCAGCCCCTCGGGGGGTACGCCCTACAATGAGCAGTTCTTC.

In this sample, this clonotype turned up a few times. This sequence joins TRBV29-1 and TRBJ2-5, with TRBD1 matching 8 bases. The CDR3 runs 14 residues. Per the germline V gene, CDR1 is SQVTM and CDR2 is ANQGSEA. V shed 4 bases and J 4 bases; nucleotides not matched to a gene: 8. CDR3 in DNA: TGCAGCGTTGCGGTCAGGGGGCTCGGAGAGACCCAGTACTTC. Amino acids: CSVAVRGLGETQYF. Full variable domain (remainder filled in from reference TRBV29-1 and TRBJ2-5): SAVISQKPSRDICQRGTSLTIQCQVDSQVTMMFWYRQQPGQSLTLIATANQGSEATYESGFVIDKFPISRPNLTFSTLTVSNMSPEDSSIYLCSVAVRGLGETQYFGPGTRLLVL.

This clonotype was found a few times. The chain employs TRBV12-5 and TRBJ1-3; D gene ambiguous. In germline, CDR1 is LGHNT, CDR2 FRNRAP. Trimming pared 9 bases from V and 4 bases from J, leaving 10 bases between. The CDR3 covers 12 residues. DNA of the CDR3: TGTGCTAGCACTGATCGGGGAAACACCATATATTTT. This sequence encodes CASTDRGNTIYF.

CDR3 coding DNA: TGTGCCTGGACGGACAGGGAAAATTCACCCCTCCACTTT. Its protein product is CAWTDRENSPLHF. The gene calls are TRBV30 and TRBJ1-6; 8 bases fit TRBD1. J lost 7 bases, V lost 4 bases, and 3 bases had no gene match. There are 13 residues in the CDR3. CDR1 is GTSNPN, CDR2 SVGIG, per germline (reference sequence).